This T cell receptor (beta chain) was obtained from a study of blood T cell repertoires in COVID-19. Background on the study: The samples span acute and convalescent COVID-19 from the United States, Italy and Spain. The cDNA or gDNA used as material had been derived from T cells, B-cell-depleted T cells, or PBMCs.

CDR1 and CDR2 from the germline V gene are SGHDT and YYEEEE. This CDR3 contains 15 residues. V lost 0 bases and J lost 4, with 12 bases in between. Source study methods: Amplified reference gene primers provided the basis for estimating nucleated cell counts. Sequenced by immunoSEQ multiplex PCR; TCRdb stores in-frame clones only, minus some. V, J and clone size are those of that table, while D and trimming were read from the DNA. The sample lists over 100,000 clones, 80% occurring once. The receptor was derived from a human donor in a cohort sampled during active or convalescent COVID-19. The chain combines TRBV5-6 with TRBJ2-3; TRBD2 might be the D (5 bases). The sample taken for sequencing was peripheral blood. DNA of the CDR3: TGTGCCAGCAGCTTGGGACTACATTCTGCAGATACGCAGTATTTT. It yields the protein CASSLGLHSADTQYF.